The 14 T cell receptor beta chains below all came from one sample that was sequenced in a study of glioma-infiltrating T cells after dendritic cell vaccination (dated by TCRdb to about 2016). The receptor library was made with the immunoSEQ multiplex PCR assay. What TCRdb holds here is the immuneACCESS table cut down to in-frame rearrangements. Part of the clones is not present; checked against another copy, under half of the missing clones reflect an unresolved V gene, and the others are unexplained. Present in this sample are over 75,000 clones, roughly 77% of which were seen just once. The ten largest clones add up to over 2% of the sample. Explained via the paper, the time point label denotes: after dendritic cell vaccination, including at tumor progression/relapse. The sample was blood, taken after dendritic cell vaccination. The receptors stem from a human donor with glioblastoma.

V and J are TRBV5-1 and TRBJ1-2; 12 nucleotides align to TRBD1. V shed 0 bases, J shed 6 bases, and the junction held 3 bases outside the gene matches. Germline V CDR1 and CDR2: SGHRS, YFSETQ. CDR3 length: 15 amino acids. CDR3 in DNA: TGCGCCAGCAGCTTGGAAGGGACAGGGGGCGATGGCTACACCTTC. It codes for CASSLEGTGGDGYTF.

In its sample, this clone was seen a few times. In nucleotides, the CDR3 is TGTGCCAGCAGTCGGCCCGGGACTAGCGGGACCGGGGAGCTGTTTTTT. The encoded protein is CASSRPGTSGTGELFF. The V gene is TRBV9, the J gene TRBJ2-2; 12 positions agree with TRBD2. Per the germline V gene, CDR1 is SGDLS and CDR2 is YYNGEE. CDR3 length: 16 amino acids. Losses at the gene ends were 5 bases for V and 5 bases for J; bases not matched to a gene: 7.

This clone was seen a handful of times. The conserved closing phenylalanine or tryptophan is absent in this CDR3, likely reflecting a read error. The chain links TRBV19 to TRBJ1-2; D possibly corresponds to TRBD1 (6 bases). The CDR3 spans 13 residues. The germline V gene encodes CDR1 LNHDA and CDR2 SQIVND (reference sequence). As DNA, the CDR3 is TGTGCGTCCCGGGACACAGATAACTATGGCTACACCCTC. It codes for CASRDTDNYGYTL.

The chain joins TRBV5-1 to TRBJ2-4, with 13 bases matching TRBD2. V trimming: 4 bases; J trimming: 0 bases; junction bases outside the gene matches: 7. Germline lookup yields CDR1 SGHRS and CDR2 YFSETQ. The CDR3 consists of 18 residues. The CDR3 DNA sequence: TGCGCCAGCAGCCCGGGACTAGCGGGAATGATAGCCAAAAACATTCAGTACTTC. It specifies CASSPGLAGMIAKNIQYF. The whole variable domain, filled in from reference TRBV5-1 and TRBJ2-4, reads KAGVTQTPRYLIKTRGQQVTLSCSPISGHRSVSWYQQTPGQGLQFLFEYFSETQRNKGNFPGRFSGRQFSNSRSEMNVSTLELGDSALYLCASSPGLAGMIAKNIQYFGAGTRLSVL.

The J gene is TRBJ2-1, the V gene TRBV13; TRBD2 agrees at 8 bases. Germline trimming cut 5 bases from V and 3 bases from J; bases unmatched to any gene: 6. The CDR3 covers 15 residues. CDR1 PRHDT and CDR2 FYEKMQ come from the germline V gene (reference sequence). CDR3 loop: CASSPFAGGYNEQFF. The CDR3 nucleotides are TGTGCCAGCAGCCCCTTTGCGGGGGGCTACAATGAGCAGTTCTTC.

In this sample, this clone turned up once. V and J are TRBV18 and TRBJ1-1, with a tentative D call TRBD1 (5 bases). V lost 5 bases and J lost 1, with 11 bases in between. Germline-derived CDR1 and CDR2 are KGHSH and LQKENI. CDR3 size: 14 residues. The CDR3 spells CASSGGVGNTEAFF. The CDR3 coding sequence is TGTGCCAGCTCAGGAGGGGTAGGGAACACTGAAGCTTTCTTT.

In this sample, this clone turned up many times. V and J are TRBV10-3 and TRBJ1-2, with D tentatively TRBD1 (5 bases). Germline V lookup: CDR1 ENHRY, CDR2 SYGVKD. Trimming took off 3 bases at V and 4 bases at J, with 9 bases between the two ends. This CDR3 contains 13 residues. The CDR3 reads CAISDGGIYGYTF. Here the CDR3 DNA reads TGTGCCATCAGTGACGGGGGGATCTATGGCTACACCTTC.

The chain joins TRBV5-1 to TRBJ2-3; maybe TRBD1 (5 bases). The V end lost 2 bases, the J end lost 6 bases, and 10 bases lay between the germline ends. The CDR3 contains 13 residues. Per the germline V gene, CDR1 is SGHRS and CDR2 is YFSETQ. DNA of the CDR3: TGCGCCAGCAGCTTCCAGGGTAGCGATACGCAGTATTTT. Its protein product is CASSFQGSDTQYF.

The genes are TRBV18 and TRBJ2-3; 11 nucleotides line up with TRBD2. CDR1 and CDR2 (germline): KGHSH, LQKENI. The CDR3 has 16 residues. The V and J ends lost 3 bases and 2 bases, in that order; junction bases with no gene match: 4. The CDR3 loop is CASSPGTSGYTDTQYF. The CDR3 region has the DNA TGTGCCAGCTCACCGGGGACTAGCGGATACACAGATACGCAGTATTTT.

V gene TRBV5-1 combines with J gene TRBJ2-7; 8 bases map to TRBD1. CDR3 length equals 15 residues. V gave up 4 bases and J gave up 1 base; unmatched junction bases: 7. CDR1 is SGHRS, CDR2 YFSETQ, per germline. This chain's CDR3 is CASSADRGPSYEQYV. In nucleotides, the CDR3 is TGCGCCAGCAGCGCCGACAGGGGCCCTTCCTACGAGCAGTACGTC.

This chain uses TRBV15 with TRBJ1-4; tentative D call: TRBD1 (6 bases). The V gene lost 0 bases and the J gene lost 0 bases, with 8 bases spanning the gap. This CDR3 comprises 16 residues. The V gene's germline CDR1 is LNHNV and CDR2 YYDKDF (reference sequence). CDR3 sequence (DNA): TGTGCCACCAGCAGAGACAGGACAGCAACTAATGAAAAACTGTTTTTT. Encoded protein: CATSRDRTATNEKLFF.

The chain carries TRBV4-1 and TRBJ2-4; D is perhaps TRBD2 (6 bases). Germline CDR1 reads MGHRA; CDR2 reads YSYEKL. The V end lost 0 bases, the J end lost 2 bases, and 14 bases lay between the germline ends. This CDR3 has 17 residues. CDR3: CASSQDLTSRSKNIQYF. The DNA of the CDR3 is TGCGCCAGCAGCCAAGATCTCACTAGCCGGTCCAAAAACATTCAGTACTTC.

The chain employs TRBV7-2 and TRBJ1-2; D may be TRBD1 (5 bases). The V gene's germline CDR1 is SGHTA and CDR2 FQGNSA. Trimming pared 6 bases from V and 8 bases from J, leaving 28 bases between. CDR3 length: 17 amino acids. The CDR3 sequence is CASRLVKWGPAMQGYTF. CDR3 DNA sequence: TGTGCCAGCAGGCTCGTAAAATGGGGCCCAGCTATGCAGGGCTACACCTTC.

The chain couples TRBV27 to TRBJ2-7, with a weak D call TRBD2 (5 bases). V lost 2 bases and J lost 4, with 12 bases in between. This CDR3 has 14 residues. Germline V gene lookup returns CDR1 MNHEY and CDR2 SMNVEV (reference sequence). The CDR3 spells CASSLPCGSYEQYV. CDR3 coding DNA: TGTGCCAGCAGTTTACCCTGCGGGTCATACGAGCAGTACGTC.